This entry describes one T cell receptor (beta chain). The antigen this receptor binds is unknown. Base qualities are not at hand, and no much larger clone is one base apart. The sample's time point label, in plain terms: pre-treatment sample, taken before nivolumab and TIL therapy. Between late 2017 and January 2020, a dual-center phase I trial enrolled adults who had stage 4 NSCLC. Samples were obtained from a single-arm, open-label phase I trial in which tumor-infiltrating lymphocyte therapy with nivolumab was evaluated in advanced non-small cell lung cancer. Blood mononuclear cells from EDTA tubes were isolated by Ficoll gradient, snap-frozen as pellets, and DNA was extracted with a Qiagen mini-prep kit. This specimen comes from a study of TIL therapy for anti-PD-1-resistant metastatic lung cancer (dated by TCRdb to 2020 to 2022). About the investigation overall: Before any PD-1/PD-L1 blockade was given, tumors were harvested, nivolumab was then administered, and patients who progressed went on to receive lymphodepletion, an infusion of expanded TIL, and IL-2. Enrolled patients had a median age of about 50 years (range 38-75) and a median tumor PD-L1 proportion score of around 5.6%. The cohort was composed predominantly of lung adenocarcinoma, with a few EGFR-mutant and two ALK-rearranged tumors included, and half of patients were identified as current or former smokers. A median non-synonymous tumor mutation burden of approximately 1.5 mutations per megabase was determined across the cohort by whole-exome sequencing. T cell receptor beta sequencing of tumor and peripheral blood was used to follow clonotypes across the tumor, the expanded TIL product and serial blood samples. The research as a whole found: The baseline peripheral repertoire was partially replaced by infused TIL clonotypes, which then decayed over months, and persistence showed no apparent association with response. The study protocol defined all tumor marker inferences as exploratory. Because the cohort was highly selected, with more treatment-naive, never-smoker and oncogene-addicted patients than is typical, generalizability is limited.

CDR1 and CDR2 are drawn from the germline V gene: ENHRY, SYGVKD. CDR3 length: 14 amino acids, cysteine to phenylalanine. Just CDR3 DNA is preserved here, 42 bases in frame from base 1. V loses 0 bases of germline sequence and J loses 0 bases, and the interval between the two ends is 6 bases. The immunoSEQ v3 hsTCRB kit was used to amplify TCR beta CDR3 regions from genomic DNA through bias-controlled multiplex PCR. TCR libraries were sequenced on an Illumina NextSeq 500 to around 2 million read pairs for survey level or roughly 5-6.5 million for deep level. The original methods were these. V, D and J genes were assigned, non-productive sequences were removed, and clonality was reported by immunoSEQ Analyzer software. Repertoires of infused TIL and blood were compared using productive Simpson clonality and the Morisita overlap index of productive TRB rearrangements. The absolute count of a clonotype in blood was estimated by multiplying the lymphocyte count by the CD3+ fraction and by the productive frequency of the clone. Held by TCRdb, this immuneACCESS table contains in-frame sequences only and omits some clones. Under half of the omission traces to an unresolved V gene where checked; the cause of the rest is unknown. V, J and clone size reflect that table, while D and trimming were determined from the DNA. This sample lists under 70,000 clones; around 86% were detected once. The ten largest clones capture roughly 2.6% of the sample.

The sequence links TRBV10-3 to TRBJ2-7; too little of a D gene remains to name it. The source of this sequence is a person aged 25-80 years with non-small cell lung cancer. The sample here was blood, taken at baseline. The nucleotide sequence reads as follows: TGTGCCATCAGTGAGTCTCCAAGCTCCTACGAGCAGTACTTC. Its product reads: CAISESPSSYEQYF.